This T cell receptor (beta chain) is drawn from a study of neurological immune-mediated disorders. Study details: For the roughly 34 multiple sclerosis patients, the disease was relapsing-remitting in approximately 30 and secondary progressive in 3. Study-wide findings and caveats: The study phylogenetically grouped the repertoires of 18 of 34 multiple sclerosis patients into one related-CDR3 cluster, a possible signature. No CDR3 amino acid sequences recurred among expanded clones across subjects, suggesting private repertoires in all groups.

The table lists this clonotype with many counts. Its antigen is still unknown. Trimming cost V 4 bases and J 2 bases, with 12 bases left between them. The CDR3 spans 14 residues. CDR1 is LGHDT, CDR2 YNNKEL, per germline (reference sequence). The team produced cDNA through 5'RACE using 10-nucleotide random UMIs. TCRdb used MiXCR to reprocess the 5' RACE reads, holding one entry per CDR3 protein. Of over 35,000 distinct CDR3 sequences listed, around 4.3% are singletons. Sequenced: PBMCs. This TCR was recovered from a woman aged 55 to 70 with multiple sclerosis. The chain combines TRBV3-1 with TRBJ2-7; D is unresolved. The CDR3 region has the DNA TGTGCCAGCAGCCCCGCCCTAGGGACCTACGAGCAGTACTTC. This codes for CASSPALGTYEQYF.